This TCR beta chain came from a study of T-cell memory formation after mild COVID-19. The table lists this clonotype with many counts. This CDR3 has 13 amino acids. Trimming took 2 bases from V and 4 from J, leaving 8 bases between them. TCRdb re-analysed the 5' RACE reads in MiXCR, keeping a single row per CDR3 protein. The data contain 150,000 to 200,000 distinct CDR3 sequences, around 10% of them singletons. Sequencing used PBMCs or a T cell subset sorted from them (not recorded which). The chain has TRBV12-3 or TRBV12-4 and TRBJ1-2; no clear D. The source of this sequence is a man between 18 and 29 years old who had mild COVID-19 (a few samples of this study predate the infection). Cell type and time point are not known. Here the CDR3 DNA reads TGTGCCAGCAGTTTAAACGGGCTCTATGGCTACACCTTC. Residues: CASSLNGLYGYTF.